Described below is a single T cell receptor beta chain sequence and its context. No antigen is known for it. These data belong to a study of cytomegalovirus exposure and HLA in healthy donors. Overall study findings and caveats: Further analysis, carried out later, found HLA-associated TCR beta chains more clonally expanded than equally common other chains. Cytomegalovirus status, reportedly, was diagnosed with high specificity and sensitivity by the classifier.

Primers included in the PCR were 60 Vbeta and 13 Jbeta primers. How the authors handled the data: In a later analysis, some 80 million unique TCR beta chains included roughly 11 million shared by two or more donors. The method was immunoSEQ multiplex PCR; TCRdb's version includes in-frame clones alone and lacks a portion of them. V and J calls and clone size follow that table, whereas D and trimming were derived from the DNA. The sample yields around 200,000 clones, approximately 79% seen once. CDR3 length: 13 amino acids. J was trimmed by 5 bases and V by 11 bases; bases with no gene match: 6. Looked up from germline, CDR1 is MDHEN and CDR2 is SYDVKM.

The clonotype comes from a male donor in good health and CMV-seronegative. The chain joins TRBV28 to TRBJ2-2; 9 bases match TRBD2. Sequencing input: PBMCs. The CDR3 loop is CAGREGTTGELFF. The CDR3 DNA follows: TGTGCCGGGCGGGAGGGAACGACCGGGGAGCTGTTTTTT.